This entry concerns a single T cell receptor (beta chain). No antigen is known for it. Method: immunoSEQ multiplex PCR; TCRdb's copy keeps in-frame clones and lacks some. The table shows 45,000 to 55,000 clones, with around three quarters occurring only once. These data are taken from a study of memory CD4+ T cells and cytomegalovirus serostatus. The CDR3 is 14 amino acids. Trimming removed 2 bases from V and 1 base from J, with 6 bases in between. Germline lookup yields CDR1 SGDLS and CDR2 YYNGEE. Whole-study results and caveats: Median bootstrapped AUC for CMV status was approximately 0.96 originally, less than 0.92 US-trained.

The sort gate was single viable CD3+CD4+CD8-CD45RO+ cells for memory CD4+ T cells. Input material: memory CD4+ T cells from blood. The receptor comes from an adult in good health and CMV-seronegative. V usage is TRBV9 and J usage is TRBJ1-4; tentatively, D is TRBD1 (5 bases). This CDR3 reads CASSVTVTNEKLFF. CDR3 DNA sequence: TGTGCCAGCAGCGTGACAGTAACTAATGAAAAACTGTTTTTT. The variable domain in full, with the rest retrieved from reference TRBV9 and TRBJ1-4, is DSGVTQTPKHLITATGQRVTLRCSPRSGDLSVYWYQQSLDQGLQFLIQYYNGEERAKGNILERFSAQQFPDLHSELNLSSLELGDSALYFCASSVTVTNEKLFFGSGTQLSVL.